This T cell receptor (beta chain) derives from a study of blood T cells in healthy people across ages. The study, taken as a whole, reports: Considered underestimates were the diversity estimates obtained from one million T cells. Age showed a roughly linear inverse relationship with TCR beta diversity per million T cells.

Isolation per sample recovered at least 7 million PBMCs. This clonotype has a handful of counts. Its specificity is not known. Per germline, CDR1 MGHDK and CDR2 SYGVNS. The CDR3 contains 15 residues. V was shortened by 8 bases and J by 1 base, with 15 bases between the two germline ends. Then a second PCR, running roughly 7 to 11 cycles, was carried out with a sample-barcoded 5' primer and a J-beta primer mix. Every cDNA molecule carried a tag from a template-switch adaptor bearing 12 random nucleotides. TCRdb re-derived calls from the 5' RACE reads in MiXCR, one entry per CDR3 protein. Counted here are hundreds of thousands of distinct CDR3 sequences, 45% to 50% occurring once; the ten biggest clones make up roughly 31%.

Specimen: blood. J is TRBJ2-4 and V is TRBV25-1; tentative D call: TRBD2 (5 bases). This TCR derives from a woman aged 55-69 years in good health. The CDR3, as DNA: TGTGCCAGCGAGTCCGGGGTAGGGGCCAAAAACATTCAGTACTTC. Its translation: CASESGVGAKNIQYF.